These 8 T cell receptor beta chains share one sample of origin, sequenced in a study of blood T cell repertoires in COVID-19 (dated by TCRdb to 2019 to 2021). The library came from the immunoSEQ multiplex PCR assay. TCRdb took this table from immuneACCESS and kept in-frame rearrangements with V and J called. Such tables lack part of the clones; where checked against another copy, unresolved V genes explain under half of the gap, and the rest is unexplained. The sample profile shows about 99,000 clones; around 90% of them were found once. Approximately 3.6% of the sample comes from the top ten. Sample: peripheral blood. These receptor sequences come from a woman aged 55 to 70 with acute or convalescent COVID-19.

V usage is TRBV19 and J usage is TRBJ1-3; TRBD1 is a possible D gene (5 bases). Germline V lookup: CDR1 LNHDA, CDR2 SQIVND (reference sequence). V lost 3 bases and J 3 bases, leaving 12 bases between the germline ends. The CDR3 covers 15 residues. As DNA, the CDR3 is TGTGCCAGTAGTATGCAGGGAGGCCATGGAAACACCATATATTTT. This gives the protein CASSMQGGHGNTIYF.

The chain recombines TRBV5-4 with TRBJ2-3; 10 bases line up with TRBD2. CDR1 and CDR2 (germline): SGHNT, YYREEE (reference sequence). The CDR3 covers 16 residues. The V gene end was trimmed by 4 bases and the J gene end by 5 bases; junction bases not matched to a gene: 10. The CDR3 spells CASSLGGTSERDTQYF. The CDR3 nucleotides are TGTGCCAGCAGCCTAGGAGGGACTAGCGAAAGAGATACGCAGTATTTT.

The genes are TRBV4-2 and TRBJ1-4; tentatively, D is TRBD1 (5 bases). Germline values: CDR1 LGHNA, CDR2 YNFKEQ. V was shortened by 4 bases and J by 5 bases, with 14 bases between the two germline ends. The CDR3 is 15 amino acids. The CDR3 reads CASSPPGPGNEKLFF. The DNA for the CDR3 is TGTGCCAGCAGCCCACCGGGCCCAGGGAATGAAAAACTGTTTTTT.

This chain connects TRBV7-3 to TRBJ2-3, with D unclear. Germline CDR1 is SGHTA and CDR2 is FQGTGA. The V end was cut by 2 bases, the J end by 2 bases, with 11 bases between. CDR3 length: 15 residues. This CDR3 reads CASSLSHLFTDTQYF. The CDR3 nucleotides are TGTGCCAGCAGCTTATCACATCTTTTCACAGATACGCAGTATTTT.

The chain joins TRBV6-2 or TRBV6-3 to TRBJ1-2; no definite D call. This CDR3 comprises 12 residues. The germline V and J ends were trimmed by 0 bases and 7 bases, with 6 bases remaining between them. The germline CDR1 and CDR2 sequences are MNHEY and SVGEGT. CDR3: CASSYSNGGYTF. The DNA of the CDR3 is TGTGCCAGCAGTTACTCGAACGGTGGCTACACCTTC.

Here the CDR3 DNA reads TGCAGCGTCGGGGGACAGGGGGCGTCGGAGACCCAGTACTTC. Amino acids: CSVGGQGASETQYF. V usage is TRBV29-1 and J usage is TRBJ2-5, with 12 bases identical to TRBD1. The CDR3 length is 14 residues. Per germline, CDR1 SQVTM and CDR2 ANQGSEA. The J segment lost 5 bases and the V segment lost 6 bases, leaving 7 bases of the junction unmatched.

The chain employs TRBV6-5 and TRBJ2-5; 8 nucleotides align to TRBD1. The CDR3 spans 15 residues. V shed 6 bases and J 1 base; nucleotides not matched to a gene: 7. Germline V CDR1 and CDR2: MNHEY, SVGAGI. The DNA of the CDR3 is TGTGCCAGCAGATGGACAGGGCCCCCCCAAGAGACCCAGTACTTC. Protein: CASRWTGPPQETQYF.

The chain combines TRBV7-2 with TRBJ2-1; tentative D call: TRBD2 (6 bases). Germline V gives CDR1 SGHTA, CDR2 FQGNSA. V gave up 5 bases and J gave up 5 bases, with 13 bases separating them. This CDR3 is built from 14 residues. DNA of the CDR3: TGTGCCAGCAGCGCCGGGACTGGAGACAATGAGCAGTTCTTC. Encoded protein: CASSAGTGDNEQFF. The whole variable domain, remainder taken from reference TRBV7-2 and TRBJ2-1, is GAGVSQSPSNKVTEKGKDVELRCDPISGHTALYWYRQSLGQGLEFLIYFQGNSAPDKSGLPSDRFSAERTGGSVSTLTIQRTQQEDSAVYLCASSAGTGDNEQFFGPGTRLTVL.